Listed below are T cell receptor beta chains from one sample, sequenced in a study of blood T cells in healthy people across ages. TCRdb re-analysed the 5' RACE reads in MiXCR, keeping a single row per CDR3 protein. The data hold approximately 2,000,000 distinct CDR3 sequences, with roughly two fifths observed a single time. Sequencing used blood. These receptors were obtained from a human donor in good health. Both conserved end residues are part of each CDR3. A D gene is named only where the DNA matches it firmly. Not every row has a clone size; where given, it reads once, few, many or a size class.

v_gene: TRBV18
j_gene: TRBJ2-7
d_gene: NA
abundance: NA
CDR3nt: TGTGCCAGCTCACACTCAGGGGAATACGAGCAGTACTTC
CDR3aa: CASSHSGEYEQYF

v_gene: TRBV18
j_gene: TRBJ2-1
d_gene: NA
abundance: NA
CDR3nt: TGTGCCAGCTCACCCGTCCCGATCGGAGAGCAGTTCTTC
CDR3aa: CASSPVPIGEQFF

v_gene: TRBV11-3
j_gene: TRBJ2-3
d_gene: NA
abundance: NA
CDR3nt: TGTGCCAGCAGCTTACATACAATTCCAGATACGCAGTATTTT
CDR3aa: CASSLHTIPDTQYF

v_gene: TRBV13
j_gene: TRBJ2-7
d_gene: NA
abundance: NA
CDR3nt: TGTGCCAGCAGCTTAGGGCTGGACCTCTACGAGCAGTACTTC
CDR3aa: CASSLGLDLYEQYF

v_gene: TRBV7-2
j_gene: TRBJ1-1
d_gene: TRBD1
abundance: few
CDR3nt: TGTGCCAGCAGCGGTTCCGGGACAGGGAACACTGAAGCTTTCTTT
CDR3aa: CASSGSGTGNTEAFF

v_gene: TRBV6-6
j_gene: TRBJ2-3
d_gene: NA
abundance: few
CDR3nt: TGTGCCAGCAGTGGCACGGATACGCAGGATTTT
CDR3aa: CASSGTDTQDF

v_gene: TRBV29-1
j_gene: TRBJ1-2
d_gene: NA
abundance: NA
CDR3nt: TGCAGCGTTGCGGTCAGATCTAACTATGGCTACACCTTC
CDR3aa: CSVAVRSNYGYTF

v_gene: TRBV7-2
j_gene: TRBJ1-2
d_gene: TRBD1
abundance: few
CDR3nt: TGTGCCAGCAGCCGTGGGGAGGGGGCGATCTCCTATGGCTACACCTTC
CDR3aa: CASSRGEGAISYGYTF

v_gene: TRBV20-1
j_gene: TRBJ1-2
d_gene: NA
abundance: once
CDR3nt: TGCAGTGCTGCCCCCGGGGTTAACTATGGCTACACCTTC
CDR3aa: CSAAPGVNYGYTF

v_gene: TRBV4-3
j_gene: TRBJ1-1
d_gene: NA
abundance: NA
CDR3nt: TGCGCCAGCAGCCAAGTGATCGACAGATTACTCACTGAAGCTGTCTTT
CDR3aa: CASSQVIDRLLTEAVF

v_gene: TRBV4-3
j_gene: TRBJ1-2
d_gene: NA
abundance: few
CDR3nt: TGCGCCAGCAGCCCCCAGTCCGGAACCTATGGCTACACCTTC
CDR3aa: CASSPQSGTYGYTF

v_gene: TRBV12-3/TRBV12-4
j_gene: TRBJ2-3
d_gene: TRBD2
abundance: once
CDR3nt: TGTGCCAGCAGTTTGCGACTAGCGGGGGAGTGGGGAGATACGCAGTATTTT
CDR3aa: CASSLRLAGEWGDTQYF

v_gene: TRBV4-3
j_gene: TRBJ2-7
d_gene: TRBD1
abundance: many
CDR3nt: TGCGCCAGCAGCCAAGATCCGGGACAGGGTAATTGCGAGCAGTACTTC
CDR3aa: CASSQDPGQGNCEQYF

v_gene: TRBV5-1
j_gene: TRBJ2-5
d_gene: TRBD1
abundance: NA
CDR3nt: TGCACCAGCAGCCTGATGACAGGGGGAAAAGAGACCCAGTACTTC
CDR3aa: CTSSLMTGGKETQYF

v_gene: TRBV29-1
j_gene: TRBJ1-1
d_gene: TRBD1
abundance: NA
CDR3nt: TGCAGCCTAAACAGGGGGGTGAACACTGAAGCTTTCTTT
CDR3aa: CSLNRGVNTEAFF

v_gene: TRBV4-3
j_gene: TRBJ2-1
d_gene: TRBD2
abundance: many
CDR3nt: TGCGCCAGCAGCCAAGAGGCGGCTAGCGGGGTCAATGAGCAGTTCTTC
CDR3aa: CASSQEAASGVNEQFF

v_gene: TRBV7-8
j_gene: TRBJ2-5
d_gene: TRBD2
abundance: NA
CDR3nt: TGTGCCAGCATCCAAACAGCGGGGGCCATCGAGACCCAGTACTTC
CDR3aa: CASIQTAGAIETQYF

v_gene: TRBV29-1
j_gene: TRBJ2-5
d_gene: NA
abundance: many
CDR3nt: TGCAGCGTTGACCGGGGCCAAGAGACCCAGTACTTC
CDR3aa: CSVDRGQETQYF

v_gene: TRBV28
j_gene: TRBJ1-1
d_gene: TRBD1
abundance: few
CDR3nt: TGTGCCAGCAGCCCCGTAGGGGGCCCGAACACTGAAGCTTTCTTT
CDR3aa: CASSPVGGPNTEAFF

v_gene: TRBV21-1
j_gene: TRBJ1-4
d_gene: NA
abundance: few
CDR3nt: TGTGTCAGCAGCAAAGCGAAAAGGGGCGAAAATGAAAAACTGTTTTTT
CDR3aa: CVSSKAKRGENEKLFF

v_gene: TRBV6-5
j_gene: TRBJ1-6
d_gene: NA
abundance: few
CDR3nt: TGTGCCAGCGGTTGGGGTAATTCACCCCTCCACTTT
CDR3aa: CASGWGNSPLHF

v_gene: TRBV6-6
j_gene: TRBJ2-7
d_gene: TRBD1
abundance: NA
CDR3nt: TGTGCCAGCATTGGGGCGGGGACAGGGTCCTACGAGCAGTACTTC
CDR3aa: CASIGAGTGSYEQYF

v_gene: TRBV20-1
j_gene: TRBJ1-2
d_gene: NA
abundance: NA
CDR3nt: TGCAGTGCTACTCCGGGAACCTCATCCGTGGGCTATGGCTACACCTTC
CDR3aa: CSATPGTSSVGYGYTF

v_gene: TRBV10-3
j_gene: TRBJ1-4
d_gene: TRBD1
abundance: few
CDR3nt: TGTGCCACCGGTCGGGACAGGGAAACTAATGAAAAACTGTTTTTT
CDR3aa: CATGRDRETNEKLFF

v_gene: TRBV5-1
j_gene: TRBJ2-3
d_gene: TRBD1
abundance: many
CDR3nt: TGTGCCAGCAGCTTAGTGGGACAGGGGGCAGATACGCAGTATTTT
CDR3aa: CASSLVGQGADTQYF

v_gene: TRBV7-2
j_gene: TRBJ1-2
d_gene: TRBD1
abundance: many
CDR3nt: TGTGCCAGCAGCTTAAGGGGGACAGGCCTCGCTAACTATGGCTACACCTTC
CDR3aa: CASSLRGTGLANYGYTF

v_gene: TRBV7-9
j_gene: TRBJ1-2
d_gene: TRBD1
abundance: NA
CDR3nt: TGTGCCAGCAGCTCAACGGGACAGAACTATGGCTACACCTTC
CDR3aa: CASSSTGQNYGYTF

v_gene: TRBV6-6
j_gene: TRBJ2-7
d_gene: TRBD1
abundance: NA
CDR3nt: TGTACCAGCAGTTACTCTGCGGGACAGGGAACCTACGAGCAGTACTTC
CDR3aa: CTSSYSAGQGTYEQYF

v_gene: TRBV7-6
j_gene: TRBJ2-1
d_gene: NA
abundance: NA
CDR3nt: TGTGCCAGCAGCCGACTCGGGGGTTCGGGACAGAATGAGCAGTTCTTC
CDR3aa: CASSRLGGSGQNEQFF

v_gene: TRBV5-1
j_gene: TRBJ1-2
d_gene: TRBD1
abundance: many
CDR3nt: TGCGCCAGCAGTCCTGGACAGGGGGCTCGTGGCTACACCTTC
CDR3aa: CASSPGQGARGYTF

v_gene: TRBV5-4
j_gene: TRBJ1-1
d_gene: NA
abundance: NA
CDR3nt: TGTGCCAGCCGGGAGGGGGATTTGATCGACACTGAAGCTTTCTTT
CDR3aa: CASREGDLIDTEAFF

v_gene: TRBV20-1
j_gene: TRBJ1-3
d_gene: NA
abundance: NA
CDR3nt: TGCAGTGCTAGAGACCGCTTGGGGCTTGGTGGAAACACCATATATTTT
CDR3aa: CSARDRLGLGGNTIYF

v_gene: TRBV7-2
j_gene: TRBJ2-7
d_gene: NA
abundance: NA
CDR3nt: TGTGCCAGCAGCTCCACCCCCGAAACCGAGCAGTACTTC
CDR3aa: CASSSTPETEQYF

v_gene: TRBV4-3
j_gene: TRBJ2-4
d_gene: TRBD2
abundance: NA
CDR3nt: TGCGCCAGCAGCCAAGAAACTAGCGGGGGGGCCCCGGGAATTCAGTACTTC
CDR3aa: CASSQETSGGAPGIQYF

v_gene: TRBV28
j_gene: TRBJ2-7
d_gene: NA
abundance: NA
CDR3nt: TGTGCCAGCTATCCATCGGGTGCTCGATACGAGCAGTACTTC
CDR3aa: CASYPSGARYEQYF

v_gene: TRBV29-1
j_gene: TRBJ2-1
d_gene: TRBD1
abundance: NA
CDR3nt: TGCAGCGTGGGGACAGGGATAAGGGATGAGCAGTTCTTC
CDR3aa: CSVGTGIRDEQFF

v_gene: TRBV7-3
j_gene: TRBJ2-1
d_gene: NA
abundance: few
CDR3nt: TGTGCCAGCAGCTTTCGACAGAGAGCCTACAATGAGCAGTTCTTC
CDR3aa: CASSFRQRAYNEQFF

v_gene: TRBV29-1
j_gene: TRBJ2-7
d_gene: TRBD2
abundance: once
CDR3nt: TGCAGCGTTCTCGGGGGGAACTCCTACGTGCAGTACTTC
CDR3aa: CSVLGGNSYVQYF

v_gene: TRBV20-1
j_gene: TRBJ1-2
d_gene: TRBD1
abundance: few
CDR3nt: TGCAGTGCCTCGACGGGACAGTGGGGCTATGGCTACACCTTC
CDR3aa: CSASTGQWGYGYTF

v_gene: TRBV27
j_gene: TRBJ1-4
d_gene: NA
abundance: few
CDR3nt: TGTGCCAGCGGGAACCTAAATGAAAAACTGTTTTTT
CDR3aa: CASGNLNEKLFF

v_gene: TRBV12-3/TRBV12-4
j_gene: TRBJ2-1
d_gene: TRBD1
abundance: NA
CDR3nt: TGTGCCAGCAGCTCGGACAGGGCGGGAATCAATGAGCAGTTCTTC
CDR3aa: CASSSDRAGINEQFF

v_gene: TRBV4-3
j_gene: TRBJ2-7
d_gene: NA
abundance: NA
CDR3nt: TGCGCCAGCAGCCAAGACGGTAGTAAGCAGTACTTC
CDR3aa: CASSQDGSKQYF

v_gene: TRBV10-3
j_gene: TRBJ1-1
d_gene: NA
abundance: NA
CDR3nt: TGTGCCATCAGCCAGCCAACAGGAGTAAACACTGAAGCTTTCTTT
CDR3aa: CAISQPTGVNTEAFF

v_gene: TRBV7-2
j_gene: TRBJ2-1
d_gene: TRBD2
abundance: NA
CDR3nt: TGTGCCAGCAGCTTACTGGCTAGCGGGGGGGGTGAGCAGTTCTTC
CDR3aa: CASSLLASGGGEQFF

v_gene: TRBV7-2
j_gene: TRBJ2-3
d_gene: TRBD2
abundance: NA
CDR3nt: TGTGCCAGCAGCTTAGTAGCGGGGGGGCCCGCAGATACGCAGTATTTT
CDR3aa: CASSLVAGGPADTQYF

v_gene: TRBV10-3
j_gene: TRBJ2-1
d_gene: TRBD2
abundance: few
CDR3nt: TGTGCCATCAAACCGATTAGCGGGGGGGCCAAGTTCTTC
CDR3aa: CAIKPISGGAKFF

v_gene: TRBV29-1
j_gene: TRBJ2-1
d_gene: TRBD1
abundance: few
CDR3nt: TGCAGCGTTGATCCAGGGGGCTACAATGAGCAGTTCTTC
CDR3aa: CSVDPGGYNEQFF

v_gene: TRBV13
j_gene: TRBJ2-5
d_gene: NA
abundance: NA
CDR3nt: TGTGCCAGCAGCCCCCCAAACCGGGAAGAGACCCAGTACTTC
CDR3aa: CASSPPNREETQYF

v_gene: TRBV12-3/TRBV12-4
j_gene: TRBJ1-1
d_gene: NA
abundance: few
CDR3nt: TGTGCCAGCAGTTTCGGTCTCACTGAAGCTTTCTTT
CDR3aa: CASSFGLTEAFF

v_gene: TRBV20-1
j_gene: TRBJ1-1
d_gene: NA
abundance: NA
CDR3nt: TGCAGTGCTAGAGACGGCCGGGACATAACTTTCTTT
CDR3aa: CSARDGRDITFF

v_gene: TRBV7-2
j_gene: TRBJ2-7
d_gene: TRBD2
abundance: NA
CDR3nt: TGTGCCAGCAGCGCTAGAGGATCTAGCGGGGGGACCTACGAGCAGTACTTC
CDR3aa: CASSARGSSGGTYEQYF

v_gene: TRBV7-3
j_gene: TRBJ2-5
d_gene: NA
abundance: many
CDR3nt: TGTGCCAGCAGCTTAAATCCTTTGGGGACCCAGTACTTC
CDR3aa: CASSLNPLGTQYF

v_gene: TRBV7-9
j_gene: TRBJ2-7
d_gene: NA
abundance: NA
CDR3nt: TGTGCCAGCAGCTTCCCCGGCGGCAGGCGCACCTACGAGCAGTACTTC
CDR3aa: CASSFPGGRRTYEQYF

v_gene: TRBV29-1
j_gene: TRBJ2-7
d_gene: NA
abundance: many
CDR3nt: TGCAGCGCTCGGACAGCGGGCTACGAGCAGTACTTC
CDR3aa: CSARTAGYEQYF

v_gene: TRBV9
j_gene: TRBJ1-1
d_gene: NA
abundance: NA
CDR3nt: TGTGCCAGCAGCCCTATGCCGGGCACTGAAGCTTTCTTT
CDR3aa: CASSPMPGTEAFF

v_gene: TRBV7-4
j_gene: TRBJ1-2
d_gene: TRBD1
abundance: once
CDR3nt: TGTGCCAGCAGCCAGAACCCGAGGGGGCGCGGTTATGGCTACACCTTC
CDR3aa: CASSQNPRGRGYGYTF

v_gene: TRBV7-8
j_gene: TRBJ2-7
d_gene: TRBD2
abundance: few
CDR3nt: TGTGCCAGCAGCGGACTAGCGGGCGTATCCTACGAGCAGTACTTC
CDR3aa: CASSGLAGVSYEQYF

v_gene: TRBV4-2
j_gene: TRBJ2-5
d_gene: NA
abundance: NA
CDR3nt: TGTGCCAGCAGCCAAGAAGGACGGAACCAAGAGACCCGGTACTTC
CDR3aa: CASSQEGRNQETRYF

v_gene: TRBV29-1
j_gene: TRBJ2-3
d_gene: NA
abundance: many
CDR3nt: TGCAGCGTTAACTCGTACACAGATACGCAGTATTTT
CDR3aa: CSVNSYTDTQYF